This entry lists 5 T cell receptor beta chains sequenced from one sample in a study of graft-versus-host responses after intestinal transplantation. Method: immunoSEQ multiplex PCR; TCRdb's copy keeps in-frame clones and lacks some. The data show around 37,000 clones, roughly four fifths seen once. The specimen comprised PBMCs, sampled about 990 days after transplant. The source of these receptors is a human patient who received an intestinal transplant, so some T cells may come from the graft donor.

V gene TRBV9 combines with J gene TRBJ2-3; 9 nucleotides align to TRBD2. Trimming cost V 2 bases and J 4 bases; bases outside gene matches: 11. Germline assignment: CDR1 SGDLS and CDR2 YYNGEE. The CDR3 extends over 17 amino acids. The CDR3 DNA follows: TGTGCCAGCAGCGTTGGACTGCGAGCGGGAGGCCCAGATACGCAGTATTTT. It codes for CASSVGLRAGGPDTQYF. Drawing the rest from reference TRBV9 and TRBJ2-3, the complete variable domain is DSGVTQTPKHLITATGQRVTLRCSPRSGDLSVYWYQQSLDQGLQFLIQYYNGEERAKGNILERFSAQQFPDLHSELNLSSLELGDSALYFCASSVGLRAGGPDTQYFGPGTRLTVL.

A word on this clone: Germline and junction disagree at one end, which may indicate a read error. The rearrangement joins TRBV5-1 to TRBJ2-7, with 11 bases fitting TRBD2. Germline V gene lookup returns CDR1 SGHRS and CDR2 YFSETQ. The CDR3 length is 14 residues. CDR3 sequence (DNA): TGCGTCAGCAGCAAGGGACTAGCGGACTACGAGCAGTACTTC. Translating gives CVSSKGLADYEQYF.

The V call is TRBV30, the J call TRBJ1-2; 7 bases are shared with TRBD1. The germline CDR1 and CDR2 sequences are GTSNPN and SVGIG (reference sequence). Unmatched junction bases numbered 10, after V lost 4 bases and J lost 2 bases. The CDR3 contains 15 residues. This CDR3 reads CAWTSSGTANYGYTF. For the CDR3, the DNA is TGTGCCTGGACCTCTTCCGGGACAGCAAACTATGGCTACACCTTC.

The chain has TRBV10-3 and TRBJ1-2, with unresolved D. There are 14 residues in the CDR3. Germline CDR1 reads ENHRY; CDR2 reads SYGVKD. The V gene lost 2 bases and the J gene lost 9 bases, with 16 bases spanning the gap. The CDR3 DNA sequence: TGTGCCATCAGTGAGGAGAGGTTGTTCCCCTGCTACACCTTC. The encoded protein is CAISEERLFPCYTF.

This clone was recorded a few times. For the CDR3, the DNA is TGTGCCAGCAGTGCGACGGGCAATGGTGAGCCCCAGCATTTT. This translates into CASSATGNGEPQHF. This chain links TRBV2 with TRBJ1-5, with unresolved D. This CDR3 spans 14 amino acids. Germline assignment: CDR1 SNHLY and CDR2 FYNNEI. The V gene lost 4 bases and the J gene lost 8 bases, with 15 bases spanning the gap.